This T cell receptor beta chain was recorded in a study of blood T cells in healthy people across ages. A second PCR, run for about 6 to 12 cycles, used a sample-barcoded 5' primer plus a J-beta primer mix. TCRdb redid the calling of the 5' RACE reads with MiXCR, one entry per CDR3 protein. The profile covers approximately 700,000 distinct CDR3 sequences, with roughly 32% appearing a single time and 15% taken by the ten largest. The V gene's germline CDR1 is SGHAT and CDR2 FQNNGV. Between the trimmed V and J ends, which lost 5 bases and 0 bases, there was a span of 14 bases. The CDR3 is made up of 15 amino acids. Each of the donors had around 10 milliliters of peripheral blood drawn into EDTA-treated Vacutainer tubes. This clonotype was found many times. Its matching antigen is unknown. Findings and caveats of the study: Age showed a roughly linear inverse relationship with TCR beta diversity per million T cells. Long-lived donors exceeded aged donors in naive CD4+ cells and diversity.

The V gene is TRBV11-2, the J gene TRBJ2-7; D possibly corresponds to TRBD1 (6 bases). Source material: blood. The sequence was obtained from a woman at least 80 years old in good health. The CDR3 loop reads CASSLRTVTSYEQYF. CDR3 coding DNA: TGTGCCAGCAGCCTTAGGACAGTTACCTCCTACGAGCAGTACTTC.